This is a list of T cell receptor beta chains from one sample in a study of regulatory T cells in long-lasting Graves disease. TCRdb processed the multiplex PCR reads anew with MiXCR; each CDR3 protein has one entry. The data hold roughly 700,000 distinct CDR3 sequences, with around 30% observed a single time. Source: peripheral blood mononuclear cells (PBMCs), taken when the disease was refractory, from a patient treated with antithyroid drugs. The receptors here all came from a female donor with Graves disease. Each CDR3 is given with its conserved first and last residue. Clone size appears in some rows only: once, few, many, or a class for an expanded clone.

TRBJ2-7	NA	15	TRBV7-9	CASSSGPRNSYEQYF
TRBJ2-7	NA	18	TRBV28	CASSPPGLAGDRGYEQYF
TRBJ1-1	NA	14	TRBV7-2	CASRITGENTETFF
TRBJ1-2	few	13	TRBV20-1	CSASFAPDYGYTF
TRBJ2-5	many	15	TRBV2	CASSEIGGVRETQYF
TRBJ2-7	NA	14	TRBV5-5	CASSLIGRTYEQYF
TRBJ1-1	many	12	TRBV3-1	CASSQGQNEAFF
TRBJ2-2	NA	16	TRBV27	CASSRTGTLNTGELFF
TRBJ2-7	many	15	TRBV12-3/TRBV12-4	CASSRPGLASYEQYF
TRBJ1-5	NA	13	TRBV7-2	CASAGGAYQPQHF
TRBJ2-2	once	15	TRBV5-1	CASSLDTTNTGELFF
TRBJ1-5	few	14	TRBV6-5	CASSYSGLEQPQHF
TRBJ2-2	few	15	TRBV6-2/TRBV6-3	CASSYGGEGTGELFF
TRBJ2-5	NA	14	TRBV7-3	CASSLWAGGETQYF
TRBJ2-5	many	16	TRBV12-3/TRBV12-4	CASNLLGRQTQETQYF
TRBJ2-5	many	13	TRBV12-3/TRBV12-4	CASSLLNGETQYF
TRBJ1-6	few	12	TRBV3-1	CASSLLKAPLHF
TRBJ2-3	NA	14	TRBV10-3	CAISGLAGADTQYF
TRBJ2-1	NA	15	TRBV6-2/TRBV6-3	CASSSPAGSVNEQFF
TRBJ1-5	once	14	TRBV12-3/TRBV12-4	CASSTGGWGQPQHF
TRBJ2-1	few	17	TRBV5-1	CASSPVPGTSGYNEQFF
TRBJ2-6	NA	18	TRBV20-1	CSASVGPGANSGANVLTF
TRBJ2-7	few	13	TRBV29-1	CSVDGTGTYEQYF
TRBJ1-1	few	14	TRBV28	CASTSTGRYTEAFF
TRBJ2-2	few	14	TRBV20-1	CSASGGENTGELFF
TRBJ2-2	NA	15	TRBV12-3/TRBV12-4	CASSFATLGTGELFF
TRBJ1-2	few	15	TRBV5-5	CASRSRALSSNGYTF
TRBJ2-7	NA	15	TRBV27	CASSLSPTNLYEQYF